This T cell receptor (beta chain) appears in the sequencing data of a study of blood T cell repertoires in COVID-19. This clone was detected once. V lost 4 bases and J 5 bases, leaving 13 bases between the germline ends. The CDR3 loop spans 14 amino acids. Germline V gives CDR1 SGHRS, CDR2 YFSETQ. Repertoires were generated with immunoSEQ multiplex PCR, while TCRdb's copy carries only in-frame clones and drops some. The sample consists of 250,000 or so clones, 86% of them appearing once. V gene TRBV5-1 combines with J gene TRBJ2-1; a weak D match, TRBD1 (6 bases). The sequence was obtained from a man in his forties with active or convalescent COVID-19. Sequencing used peripheral blood. CDR3 bases: TGCGCCAGCAGCATCTACGGACAGAACAATGAGCAGTTCTTC. Amino acid sequence: CASSIYGQNNEQFF.